One sample yielded the 4 T cell receptor beta chains listed below, sequenced in a study of blood T cell repertoires in COVID-19. Only in-frame clones appear in the TCRdb table, and some are missing; sequencing was by immunoSEQ multiplex PCR. This sample has roughly 150,000 clones, with around nine tenths found just once. The sequenced sample was peripheral blood. Receptor source: an elderly woman with COVID-19, enrolled during active disease.

The CDR3 region is CASTPPGQPITQYF. The CDR3 DNA follows: TGTGCCAGTACCCCTCCGGGACAACCTATTACGCAGTATTTT. The chain couples TRBV19 to TRBJ2-3, with TRBD1 as a possible D gene (6 bases). Germline assignment: CDR1 LNHDA and CDR2 SQIVND (reference sequence). V lost 7 bases, J lost 8 bases, and 19 bases lay in between. The CDR3 is 14 amino acids.

V gene TRBV28 combines with J gene TRBJ1-4, with a weak D call TRBD1 (5 bases). Germline CDR1 MDHEN, CDR2 SYDVKM. The V end was cut by 2 bases, the J end by 5 bases, with 21 bases between. The CDR3 runs to 18 residues. The CDR3 loop is CASSLRPSPGGKNEKLFF. DNA of the CDR3: TGTGCCAGCAGTTTACGACCATCCCCGGGGGGGAAAAATGAAAAACTGTTTTTT.

The V call is TRBV20-1, the J call TRBJ1-5; TRBD1 might be the D (5 bases). Trimming took 3 bases from V and 4 from J, leaving 7 bases between them. Germline V lookup: CDR1 DFQATT, CDR2 SNEGSKA (reference sequence). This CDR3 spans 12 amino acids. The CDR3 loop reads CSASDRNQPQHF. The CDR3, as DNA: TGCAGTGCTAGTGACAGAAATCAGCCCCAGCATTTT.

The CDR3 loop reads CATSRVSRTDEQYF. In DNA, the CDR3 is TGTGCCACCAGCAGAGTTTCCCGTACGGACGAGCAGTACTTC. J is TRBJ2-7 and V is TRBV15; D is ambiguous. Trimming took off 1 base at V and 5 bases at J, with 12 bases between the two ends. The germline CDR1 and CDR2 sequences are LNHNV and YYDKDF (reference sequence). CDR3 length equals 14 residues.